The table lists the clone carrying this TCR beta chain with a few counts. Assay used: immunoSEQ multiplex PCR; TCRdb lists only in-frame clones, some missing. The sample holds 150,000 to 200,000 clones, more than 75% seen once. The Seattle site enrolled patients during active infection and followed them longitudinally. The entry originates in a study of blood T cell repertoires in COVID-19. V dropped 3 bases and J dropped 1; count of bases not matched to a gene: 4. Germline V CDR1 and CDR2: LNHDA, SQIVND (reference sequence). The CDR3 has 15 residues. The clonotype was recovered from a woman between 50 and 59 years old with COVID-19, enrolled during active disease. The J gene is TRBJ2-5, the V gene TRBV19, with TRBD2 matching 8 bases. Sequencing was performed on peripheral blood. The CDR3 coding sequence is TGTGCCAGTAGTATTATCGGGGGGGGCCAAGAGACCCAGTACTTC. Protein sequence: CASSIIGGGQETQYF.